Reported below is one T cell receptor (beta chain). As yet, its antigen is unknown. The data originate from a study of T cell responses to AZD1222 COVID-19 vaccine. Study results and limitations: There were mostly white British donors and more females than males, and clonal diversity was possibly underestimated. Just six AZD1222 recipients tested seropositive at baseline. After the peak T cell response, and only then, were repertoires sampled.

The length of the CDR3 is 19 residues. After removal of 3 bases from V and 4 bases from J, the junction contained 16 bases not matched to a gene. Sequencing was performed with immunoSEQ multiplex PCR; in TCRdb, only in-frame clones are kept and a portion is missing. The profile shows approximately 60,000 clones, roughly 84% of them singletons. Material: peripheral blood, obtained on day 0 of AZD1222 vaccination. The chain joins TRBV5-3 to TRBJ2-3; 11 positions agree with TRBD2. TRBV5-3 is an ORF for which the function is uncertain. The sequence was collected from an adult in good health. As DNA, the CDR3 is TGTGCCAGAAGCTGGTGGGTCCTAGCGGGGGGCCTGCGTCCAGATACGCAGTATTTT. Translated: CARSWWVLAGGLRPDTQYF.